Shown below are 2 T cell receptor beta chains from a single sample sequenced in a study of cytomegalovirus exposure and HLA in healthy donors. The PCR made use of 60 Vbeta and 13 Jbeta primers. Libraries were prepared by immunoSEQ multiplex PCR; TCRdb keeps only in-frame clonotypes and omits some of them. The table has roughly 160,000 clones, about 80% seen once. The sample comprised PBMCs. These receptors all come from a man aged 50-59 years in good health and CMV-seropositive.

This clone has a handful of counts. The chain couples TRBV21-1 to TRBJ1-3; no check of the table's D call, TRBD1, against the DNA was made. TRBV21-1 is flagged as a pseudogene. This CDR3 contains 13 residues. CDR3: CASARTGDSTIYF. As DNA, the CDR3 is TGTGCCAGTGCCAGGACAGGGGACAGCACCATATATTTT.

As DNA, the CDR3 is TGTGCCAGCAGTTTATCGGGACAGGGGTCTAATGAAAAACTGTTTTTT. This sequence encodes CASSLSGQGSNEKLFF. V gene TRBV27 combines with J gene TRBJ1-4, with TRBD1 identical over 10 bases. The V gene end was trimmed by 0 bases and the J gene end by 3 bases; junction bases not matched to a gene: 1. The CDR3 runs to 16 residues. Germline V lookup: CDR1 MNHEY, CDR2 SMNVEV (reference sequence). The complete variable domain, with remaining parts taken from reference TRBV27 and TRBJ1-4, reads EAQVTQNPRYLITVTGKKLTVTCSQNMNHEYMSWYRQDPGLGLRQIYYSMNVEVTDKGDVPEGYKVSRKEKRNFPLILESPSPNQTSLYFCASSLSGQGSNEKLFFGSGTQLSVL.